This passage covers 15 T cell receptor beta chains from one sample sequenced in a study of regulatory T cells in long-lasting Graves disease. iRepertoire HTBI primers and Arm-PCR of CDR3 regions built TCR beta libraries. TCRdb recomputed calls from the multiplex PCR reads with MiXCR, one row per CDR3 protein. The sample contains a few hundred thousand distinct CDR3 sequences, about 25% of which appear only once. The time point was: persistent/refractory GD, antithyroid drugs over 5 years with positive TRAb. Following extraction of RNA from PBMCs, that RNA was used to make the TCR library. The sequencing here drew on peripheral blood mononuclear cells (PBMCs), taken when the disease was refractory, from a patient treated with antithyroid drugs. The receptors derive from a female donor with Graves disease.

In the case of this clonotype: One end of the junction fails to match germline, which may point to a read error. The V gene is TRBV3-1, the J gene TRBJ1-2; 8 positions agree with TRBD1. Germline CDR1 LGHDT, CDR2 YNNKEL (reference sequence). The CDR3 runs 15 residues. The CDR3 DNA sequence: TGTGCCAGCAACCAAGATGGGGGACAGGTGGGAGGCTACACCTTC. Translated, it gives CASNQDGGQVGGYTF.

This clonotype was seen only a few times. The V and J genes are TRBV5-1 and TRBJ2-1; D is possibly TRBD1 (5 bases). This CDR3 is 14 amino acids long. Trimming pared 5 bases from V and 7 bases from J, leaving 16 bases between. Germline V gives CDR1 SGHRS, CDR2 YFSETQ. CDR3 in DNA: TGCGCCAGCAGGGCTACAGGTGAGCTAAATGAGCAGTTCTTC. Translated, it gives CASRATGELNEQFF.

The chain joins TRBV7-9 to TRBJ1-4; D not certain. This CDR3 has 16 amino acids. The V end was cut by 5 bases, the J end by 0 bases, with 13 bases between. Germline-derived CDR1 and CDR2 are SEHNR and FQNEAQ (reference sequence). The CDR3: CASSHKYWATNEKLFF. The CDR3 DNA is TGTGCCAGCAGCCACAAATACTGGGCAACTAATGAAAAACTGTTTTTT.

This clonotype was seen only once. The chain combines TRBV18 with TRBJ2-5, with D tentatively TRBD2 (7 bases). This CDR3 contains 16 residues. The ends were cut back, 2 bases at V and 1 base at J, with 14 bases in the middle. Per the germline V gene, CDR1 is KGHSH and CDR2 is LQKENI. The CDR3 DNA sequence: TGTGCCAGCTCACCAAACCGAGGGGGGGCCCAAGAGACCCAGTACTTC. Amino acids: CASSPNRGGAQETQYF.

J is TRBJ1-1 and V is TRBV5-1; 7 nucleotides line up with TRBD1. The V gene's germline CDR1 is SGHRS and CDR2 YFSETQ. The CDR3 is 14 residues long. Trimming cost V 5 bases and J 3 bases; bases outside gene matches: 7. CDR3 nucleotide sequence: TGCGCCAGCAGGGCGGACAGGAGTGACACTGAAGCTTTCTTT. Protein product: CASRADRSDTEAFF.

The chain employs TRBV29-1 and TRBJ2-1; a possible D gene is TRBD1 (5 bases). This CDR3 comprises 13 residues. Per germline, CDR1 SQVTM and CDR2 ANQGSEA. Trimming stripped 4 bases from V and 4 bases from J, with 11 bases between. CDR3 sequence: CSVARENYNEQFF. CDR3 bases: TGCAGCGTTGCCAGGGAAAATTACAATGAGCAGTTCTTC.

J is TRBJ2-5 and V is TRBV4-1, with D hard to call. The V gene lost 2 bases and the J gene lost 5 bases, with 9 bases spanning the gap. Germline V gene data show CDR1 as MGHRA and CDR2 as YSYEKL. The CDR3 extends over 13 amino acids. CDR3 bases: TGCGCCAGCAGCCAATATTCGTGGGAGACCCAGTACTTC. Amino acids: CASSQYSWETQYF.

The chain couples TRBV5-6 to TRBJ2-3; 8 positions agree with TRBD2. V trimming: 1 base; J trimming: 6 bases; junction bases outside the gene matches: 7. This CDR3 contains 15 residues. CDR1 is SGHDT, CDR2 YYEEEE, per germline. DNA of the CDR3: TGTGCCAGCAGCTTGCTCGGGAGGGCCGCGGATACGCAGTATTTT. It specifies CASSLLGRAADTQYF.

This chain links TRBV20-1 with TRBJ2-7; 10 bases line up with TRBD2. Germline values: CDR1 DFQATT, CDR2 SNEGSKA (reference sequence). CDR3 size: 17 residues. J was trimmed by 0 bases and V by 4 bases; bases with no gene match: 12. CDR3 protein: CSAKASGSSTVSYEQYF. In DNA form, the CDR3 reads TGCAGTGCTAAGGCTAGCGGGAGTTCAACTGTCTCCTACGAGCAGTACTTC.

The chain carries TRBV30 and TRBJ1-1; no definite D call. The CDR3 is made up of 13 amino acids. V was clipped by 2 bases and J by 1 base, with 8 bases between them. CDR1 and CDR2 from the germline V gene are GTSNPN and SVGIG (reference sequence). The CDR3 nucleotides are TGTGCCTGGAGTCTCTTGGAGAACACTGAAGCTTTCTTT. It codes for CAWSLLENTEAFF. Based on the CDR3 plus reference TRBV30 and TRBJ1-1, the full variable domain is SQTIHQWPATLVQPVGSPLSLECTVEGTSNPNLYWYRQAAGRGLQLLFYSVGIGQISSEVPQNLSASRPQDRQFILSSKKLLLSDSGFYLCAWSLLENTEAFFGQGTRLTVV.

In DNA form, the CDR3 reads TGTGCCAGCAGTTACCGACCAGGGGGTTGGATGGACACTGAAGCTTTCTTT. Translated, it gives CASSYRPGGWMDTEAFF. This sequence joins TRBV6-5 and TRBJ1-1; TRBD1 matches 7 bases. The germline V gene has CDR1 MNHEY and CDR2 SVGAGI. This CDR3 region has 17 residues. V was pared by 2 bases and J by 3 bases, with 12 bases of the junction left unmatched.

This clonotype was seen ten or more times. The genes are TRBV28 and TRBJ1-1, with D hard to call. From germline, CDR1 is MDHEN and CDR2 SYDVKM. V gave up 5 bases and J gave up 1 base, with 11 bases separating them. The CDR3 length is 14 residues. CDR3 nucleotides: TGTGCCAGCAGTCCCCCAACACAGAACACTGAAGCTTTCTTT. It codes for CASSPPTQNTEAFF.

This clonotype has ten or more counts. The J gene is TRBJ1-2, the V gene TRBV27; tentative D call: TRBD1 (5 bases). V was clipped by 4 bases and J by 0 bases, with 9 bases between them. The CDR3 is 14 amino acids. The germline V gene encodes CDR1 MNHEY and CDR2 SMNVEV (reference sequence). CDR3 nucleotides: TGTGCCAGCAGTTATTCACAGGCTAACTATGGCTACACCTTC. Translated, it gives CASSYSQANYGYTF.

The chain has TRBV18 and TRBJ2-7, with 11 bases matching TRBD2. This CDR3 has 17 amino acids. The junction had 8 bases not matched to a gene; V was cut back by 2 bases and J by 2 bases. CDR1 is KGHSH and CDR2 is LQKENI in the germline V gene. The CDR3 DNA reads TGTGCCAGCTCACCAGGGGTTCTGACTAGCGGGACCTACGAGCAGTACTTC. It yields the protein CASSPGVLTSGTYEQYF.

This rearrangement joins TRBV20-1 to TRBJ2-1, with TRBD2 identical over 9 bases. With 3 bases clipped from V and 8 bases from J, the junction kept 11 bases outside the gene matches. Germline V gives CDR1 DFQATT, CDR2 SNEGSKA (reference sequence). The CDR3 has 15 residues. CDR3 sequence reads: CSARVARREGYEQFF. The DNA for the CDR3 is TGCAGTGCTAGGGTAGCCAGGCGGGAGGGTTATGAGCAGTTCTTC.